One sample yielded the 16 T cell receptor beta chains listed below, sequenced in a study of CD8 T cells in ankylosing spondylitis. TCRdb independently ran MiXCR on the 5' RACE reads; one entry per CDR3 protein. The sample has some 130,000 distinct CDR3 sequences; around 9.7% are singletons. Sequenced: blood, either unsorted or a sorted T cell fraction (not recorded which). Source of these receptors: a male donor with ankylosing spondylitis or in good health (not recorded which).

The table lists this clonotype with a few counts. This chain links TRBV12-3 or TRBV12-4 with TRBJ2-1, with unresolved D. The ends were cut back, 3 bases at V and 0 bases at J, with 9 bases in the middle. This CDR3 region has 15 residues. CDR3 bases: TGTGCCAGCAGTTTTAGGACCAGCTCCTACAATGAGCAGTTCTTC. It yields the protein CASSFRTSSYNEQFF.

This clonotype was observed many times. The genes are TRBV7-2 and TRBJ2-6; D possibly corresponds to TRBD2 (5 bases). The CDR3 is 16 residues long. V dropped 0 bases and J dropped 4 bases, with 10 bases sitting between them. In germline, CDR1 is SGHTA, CDR2 FQGNSA. CDR3 DNA sequence: TGTGCCAGCAGCTTAGCCGCGGGTTCAGGGGCCAACGTCCTGACTTTC. This sequence encodes CASSLAAGSGANVLTF.

In its sample, this clonotype was seen a few times. The V and J genes are TRBV5-1 and TRBJ2-3; no firm D call. This CDR3 comprises 16 residues. CDR1 SGHRS and CDR2 YFSETQ come from the germline V gene. Trimming removed 1 base at V and 4 bases at J, with 16 bases between. CDR3 residues: CASSLQAINQADTQYF. DNA for the CDR3: TGCGCCAGCAGCTTGCAGGCCATCAACCAGGCAGATACGCAGTATTTT.

This clonotype was counted ten times or more. The chain uses TRBV28 and TRBJ2-7; either TRBD1 or TRBD2 may fit D (6 bases each). CDR3 length: 14 amino acids. Germline CDR1 and CDR2: MDHEN and SYDVKM. V lost 8 bases, J lost 2 bases, and 16 bases lay in between. CDR3 in amino acids: CASQGTEQTYEQYF. The CDR3 DNA follows: TGTGCCAGCCAGGGGACTGAACAAACCTACGAGCAGTACTTC. Variable domain in full (rest from reference TRBV28 and TRBJ2-7): DVKVTQSSRYLVKRTGEKVFLECVQDMDHENMFWYRQDPGLGLRLIYFSYDVKMKEKGDIPEGYSVSREKKERFSLILESASTNQTSMYLCASQGTEQTYEQYFGPGTRLTVT.

Only a few counts were recorded for this clonotype. This chain links TRBV20-1 with TRBJ2-2; D may be TRBD1 or TRBD2 (5 bases each). Looked up from germline, CDR1 is DFQATT and CDR2 is SNEGSKA (reference sequence). This CDR3 comprises 14 residues. This chain's CDR3 is CRAGRGRRSGELFF. As DNA, the CDR3 is TGCAGGGCGGGTAGGGGCCGTAGGTCCGGGGAGCTGTTTTTT.

This clonotype occurred many times. The rearrangement joins TRBV27 to TRBJ1-2, with a weak D call TRBD1 (6 bases). Trimming stripped 3 bases from V and 6 bases from J, with 11 bases between. The CDR3 is 13 amino acids. CDR1 is MNHEY and CDR2 is SMNVEV in the germline V gene (reference sequence). The CDR3 region is CASSFRGTDGYTF. The CDR3 bases are TGTGCCAGCAGTTTCAGGGGAACGGATGGCTACACCTTC.

This clonotype has a count of ten or more. This chain uses TRBV6-1 with TRBJ1-1; 7 nucleotides match TRBD1. Unmatched junction bases numbered 4, after V lost 5 bases and J lost 1 base. In germline, CDR1 is MNHNS, CDR2 SASEGT. CDR3 length: 14 amino acids. CDR3 sequence reads: CASSRGTANTEAFF. CDR3 sequence (DNA): TGTGCCAGCAGTAGAGGGACAGCGAACACTGAAGCTTTCTTT.

This clonotype came up many times. The rearrangement links TRBV12-3 or TRBV12-4 to TRBJ2-3, with a tentative D call TRBD1 (5 bases). V gave up 0 bases and J gave up 2 bases, with 12 bases separating them. The CDR3 sequence is 16 residues long. CDR3 loop: CASSLAGGHLTDTQYF. The CDR3 region has the DNA TGTGCCAGCAGTTTAGCGGGTGGACATCTCACAGATACGCAGTATTTT.

This clonotype came up many times. The CDR3 sequence: CASSLGLLAGGEDTQYF. The DNA of the CDR3 is TGCGCCAGCAGCTTGGGACTACTAGCGGGAGGGGAAGATACGCAGTATTTT. The V call is TRBV5-1, the J call TRBJ2-3; the match to TRBD2 covers 13 bases. Trimming cost V 0 bases and J 5 bases; bases outside gene matches: 6. Germline CDR1 reads SGHRS; CDR2 reads YFSETQ. CDR3 length equals 17 residues. Full variable domain (remainder filled in from reference TRBV5-1 and TRBJ2-3): KAGVTQTPRYLIKTRGQQVTLSCSPISGHRSVSWYQQTPGQGLQFLFEYFSETQRNKGNFPGRFSGRQFSNSRSEMNVSTLELGDSALYLCASSLGLLAGGEDTQYFGPGTRLTVL.

This clonotype was observed many times. This chain uses TRBV7-2 with TRBJ1-5; D is undetermined. Germline CDR1 reads SGHTA; CDR2 reads FQGNSA. The CDR3 contains 15 residues. V was clipped by 1 base and J by 2 bases, with 9 bases between them. The CDR3 sequence is CASSLGPLGNQPQHF. The CDR3, as DNA: TGTGCCAGCAGCTTAGGGCCGCTGGGCAATCAGCCCCAGCATTTT.

The genes are TRBV2 and TRBJ2-5; TRBD1 is a possible D gene (6 bases). V lost 9 bases and J lost 4, with 18 bases in between. The CDR3 contains 14 residues. Per the germline V gene, CDR1 is SNHLY and CDR2 is FYNNEI. CDR3 nucleotide sequence: TGTGCCAGTGGCGCTAGTACAGGGAGAGAGACCCAGTACTTC. Translating gives CASGASTGRETQYF.

This clonotype was seen ten or more times. The CDR3 DNA follows: TGTGCCACCAACGGTGGGGGCGGGAACGAGCAGTTCTTC. Protein product: CATNGGGGNEQFF. The chain has TRBV24-1 and TRBJ2-1; D is possibly TRBD1 or TRBD2 (6 bases each). This CDR3 region has 13 residues. CDR1 is KGHDR, CDR2 SFDVKD, per germline. Trimming removed 8 bases at V and 10 bases at J, with 17 bases between.

V is TRBV7-2 and J is TRBJ2-3, with 9 bases lining up with TRBD2. With 5 bases clipped from V and 6 bases from J, the junction kept 6 bases outside the gene matches. This CDR3 spans 14 amino acids. The germline gives CDR1 SGHTA, CDR2 FQGNSA. The CDR3 DNA follows: TGTGCCAGCAGCCACGGACTAGCGAGTGATACGCAGTATTTT. This codes for CASSHGLASDTQYF. The whole variable domain, filled in from reference TRBV7-2 and TRBJ2-3, reads GAGVSQSPSNKVTEKGKDVELRCDPISGHTALYWYRQSLGQGLEFLIYFQGNSAPDKSGLPSDRFSAERTGGSVSTLTIQRTQQEDSAVYLCASSHGLASDTQYFGPGTRLTVL.

At least ten counts were recorded for this clonotype. The chain couples TRBV20-1 to TRBJ2-1; D gene uncertain. The V gene lost 4 bases and the J gene lost 0 bases, with 10 bases spanning the gap. The length of the CDR3 is 14 residues. Germline-derived CDR1 and CDR2 are DFQATT and SNEGSKA (reference sequence). CDR3 sequence: CSATDIRSYNEQFF. The CDR3, as DNA: TGCAGTGCTACCGACATACGCTCCTACAATGAGCAGTTCTTC.

This clonotype has just a few counts. J is TRBJ1-1 and V is TRBV20-1, with D maybe TRBD1 (5 bases). CDR1 DFQATT and CDR2 SNEGSKA come from the germline V gene (reference sequence). The CDR3 length is 12 residues. Deletions cut 7 bases from V and 1 base from J, with 10 bases between. CDR3 sequence (DNA): TGCAGTGTAGACAGACCGAACACTGAAGCTTTCTTT. Its protein is CSVDRPNTEAFF.

The chain carries TRBV7-2 and TRBJ2-3; D remains unclear. The germline V and J ends were trimmed by 4 bases and 6 bases, with 11 bases remaining between them. CDR3 length: 13 residues. CDR1 and CDR2 (germline): SGHTA, FQGNSA. For the CDR3, the DNA is TGTGCCAGCAGCTCCGTGGGTTGGGATACGCAGTATTTT. Its translation: CASSSVGWDTQYF.